This TCR beta chain emerged from a study of CD8 T cells in ankylosing spondylitis. General study points: Disease-linked clones proved CD8+ and comparatively uncommon in peripheral blood. There was reportedly significant enrichment of clones that were disease-linked in matched ankylosing spondylitis synovial fluid. Characteristic, it appeared, of ankylosing spondylitis blood was a TCR beta motif of roughly eight highly homologous variants.

A quantitative 5'-RACE method, one with molecular barcodes, was used to make TCR beta libraries. TCRdb recomputed calls from the 5' RACE reads with MiXCR, one row per CDR3 protein. The data contain some 87,000 distinct CDR3 sequences, roughly 27% of them singletons. The germline V and J ends were trimmed by 1 base and 7 bases, with 13 bases remaining between them. There are 14 residues in the CDR3. A word on this clonotype: Antigen unknown.

The rearrangement uses TRBV12-3 or TRBV12-4 and TRBJ1-2; D gene uncertain. The sequencing input was blood, either unsorted or a sorted T cell fraction (not recorded which). The receptor was isolated from a male donor with ankylosing spondylitis or in good health (not recorded which). CDR3 nucleotides: TGTGCCAGCAGTTTAGGGGTCCCCGGGTCTGGCTACACCTTC. Residues: CASSLGVPGSGYTF.